The 21 T cell receptor beta chains below all came from one sample that was sequenced in a study of blood T cell repertoires in COVID-19. Only in-frame clones appear in the TCRdb table, and some are missing; sequencing was by immunoSEQ multiplex PCR. The repertoire holds over 350,000 clones, approximately 90% seen once, with over 1.5% in the top ten. The material sequenced was PBMCs or T cells enriched from blood (not recorded which). The receptors here all came from a woman aged 18-29 years with acute COVID-19.

The chain carries TRBV10-3 and TRBJ2-7; 8 nucleotides match TRBD1. V dropped 3 bases and J dropped 2; count of bases not matched to a gene: 6. Germline V gene data show CDR1 as ENHRY and CDR2 as SYGVKD. CDR3 size: 15 residues. This CDR3 is CAISDGRDRPYEQYF. For the CDR3, the DNA is TGTGCCATCAGTGACGGTCGGGACAGGCCCTACGAGCAGTACTTC.

V usage is TRBV5-1 and J usage is TRBJ1-4; 7 bases align to TRBD1. The CDR3 runs to 15 residues. V shed 4 bases and J 4 bases; nucleotides not matched to a gene: 7. The germline CDR1 and CDR2 sequences are SGHRS and YFSETQ. The DNA for the CDR3 is TGCGCCAGCAGCCGGGAACAGGGGAATAATGAAAAACTGTTTTTT. Translating gives CASSREQGNNEKLFF.

The genes are TRBV7-3 and TRBJ2-3; no reliable D call. Trimming removed 3 bases at V and 1 base at J, with 8 bases between. Germline-derived CDR1 and CDR2 are SGHTA and FQGTGA. The CDR3 totals 14 residues. CDR3 coding DNA: TGTGCCAGCAGCTTCATGGCAGGCACAGATACGCAGTATTTT. It translates to CASSFMAGTDTQYF.

The chain recombines TRBV14 with TRBJ1-1; D gene uncertain. Deletions cut 0 bases from V and 8 bases from J, with 19 bases between. Germline CDR1 reads SGHDN; CDR2 reads FVKESK. This CDR3 region has 16 residues. The CDR3 DNA follows: TGTGCCAGCAGCCAAGATCTCGGGTTTCCCCCACTCGAAGCTTTCTTT. Amino acid sequence: CASSQDLGFPPLEAFF.

This clone was counted between two and nine times. The sample carries other DNA sequences with the same CDR3. The chain carries TRBV9 and TRBJ2-3, with 9 nucleotides matching TRBD2. Germline CDR1 is SGDLS and CDR2 is YYNGEE. This CDR3 is 15 amino acids long. J was trimmed by 3 bases and V by 0 bases; bases with no gene match: 2. The CDR3 reads CASSVGGLATDTQYF. CDR3 DNA: TGTGCCAGCAGCGTAGGGGGACTAGCTACAGATACGCAGTATTTT.

The sample holds a few counts of this clone. V is TRBV25-1 and J is TRBJ1-1; no reliable D call. The germline V gene encodes CDR1 MGHDK and CDR2 SYGVNS. The CDR3 runs 13 residues. Trimming stripped 1 base from V and 1 base from J, with 4 bases between. The CDR3 region has the DNA TGTGCCAGCAGTGAATGGGCGAACACTGAAGCTTTCTTT. This encodes CASSEWANTEAFF.

The V gene is TRBV5-6, the J gene TRBJ1-1; D unresolved. CDR3 length: 13 amino acids. Germline V gene lookup returns CDR1 SGHDT and CDR2 YYEEEE. V was pared by 2 bases and J by 5 bases, with 10 bases between. The CDR3 bases are TGTGCCAGCAGCTTCATCGGGGAGACTGAAGCTTTCTTT. It encodes CASSFIGETEAFF.

V gene TRBV2 combines with J gene TRBJ2-1; 8 nucleotides line up with TRBD1. V dropped 7 bases and J dropped 12; count of bases not matched to a gene: 8. The CDR3 runs 12 residues. CDR1 and CDR2 from the germline V gene are SNHLY and FYNNEI. The CDR3 DNA is TGTGCCAGCAACCGCCCCGGACAGGGGCAGTTCTTC. Its protein is CASNRPGQGQFF.

This clone occurred a few times. V is TRBV24-1 and J is TRBJ2-1; 9 positions match TRBD1. The CDR3 sequence is 13 residues long. Germline CDR1 is KGHDR and CDR2 is SFDVKD. The ends lost 0 bases at V and 12 bases at J; junction bases unmatched: 2. This chain's CDR3 is CATSDLRGQGQFF. CDR3 DNA: TGTGCCACCAGTGATTTGCGGGGACAGGGGCAGTTCTTC.

CDR3 in DNA: TGTGCCAGCAGCTTAGGACATGGCTACGAGCAGTACTTC. This sequence encodes CASSLGHGYEQYF. The chain joins TRBV11-2 to TRBJ2-7, with no clear D. The CDR3 runs 13 residues. Germline-derived CDR1 and CDR2 are SGHAT and FQNNGV. Trimming pared 1 base from V and 3 bases from J, leaving 7 bases between.

This rearrangement joins TRBV7-9 to TRBJ2-7, with a possible D match to TRBD1 (7 bases). The CDR3 spans 15 residues. From germline, CDR1 is SEHNR and CDR2 FQNEAQ (reference sequence). Trimming removed 6 bases from V and 3 bases from J, with 18 bases in between. CDR3 amino acids: CASSVAGTAGYEQYF. The CDR3 nucleotides are TGTGCCAGCAGTGTTGCCGGGACAGCGGGCTACGAGCAGTACTTC. Full variable domain (rest looked up from reference TRBV7-9 and TRBJ2-7): DTGVSQNPRHKITKRGQNVTFRCDPISEHNRLYWYRQTLGQGPEFLTYFQNEAQLEKSRLLSDRFSAERPKGSFSTLEIQRTEQGDSAMYLCASSVAGTAGYEQYFGPGTRLTVT.

This sequence joins TRBV6-5 and TRBJ2-1; D call uncertain. The germline V gene has CDR1 MNHEY and CDR2 SVGAGI. V lost 5 bases and J lost 6, with 8 bases in between. The CDR3 runs to 12 residues. DNA for the CDR3: TGTGCCAGCAGTCACTGGGCCAATGAGCAGTTCTTC. Translation gives CASSHWANEQFF.

The chain combines TRBV19 with TRBJ1-1; 7 bases agree with TRBD1. The J segment lost 1 base and the V segment lost 4 bases, leaving 6 bases of the junction unmatched. Per germline, CDR1 LNHDA and CDR2 SQIVND (reference sequence). The CDR3 contains 15 residues. CDR3 nucleotide sequence: TGTGCCAGTAGTACTAAGGGGGCGTCGAACACTGAAGCTTTCTTT. Encoded protein: CASSTKGASNTEAFF.

This sequence joins TRBV7-6 and TRBJ1-3; D unresolved. Germline assignment: CDR1 SGHVS and CDR2 FNYEAQ. The length of the CDR3 is 15 residues. Between the trimmed V and J ends, which lost 5 bases and 1 base, there was a span of 12 bases. CDR3 loop: CASSHKVISGNTIYF. In DNA, the CDR3 is TGTGCCAGCAGCCACAAAGTGATATCTGGAAACACCATATATTTT.

The chain carries TRBV4-3 and TRBJ2-1; TRBD1 aligns across 9 bases. Trimming took 0 bases from V and 6 from J; bases not matched to a gene: 3. Germline CDR1 and CDR2: LGHNA and YSLEER. The CDR3 consists of 15 residues. Written as DNA, the CDR3 is TGCGCCAGCAGCCAAGAGGGACAGGGTACCAATGAGCAGTTCTTC. Protein: CASSQEGQGTNEQFF.

J is TRBJ2-1 and V is TRBV5-6; 10 bases align to TRBD2. Germline CDR1 is SGHDT and CDR2 is YYEEEE. V trimming: 6 bases; J trimming: 4 bases; junction bases outside the gene matches: 10. The CDR3 runs to 16 residues. In DNA form, the CDR3 reads TGTGCCAGCACCCGAAGTGGACTAGCGGAATACAATGAGCAGTTCTTC. Its protein product is CASTRSGLAEYNEQFF.

The chain couples TRBV5-1 to TRBJ1-3; D call uncertain. Germline CDR1 and CDR2: SGHRS and YFSETQ. The CDR3 length is 16 residues. V dropped 0 bases and J dropped 0 bases, with 10 bases sitting between them. The CDR3 protein is CASSLDRTHSGNTIYF. The CDR3 DNA reads as TGCGCCAGCAGCTTGGACAGAACCCACTCTGGAAACACCATATATTTT.

The CDR3 DNA follows: TGTGCCAGCATTGGCGGGACCCCTAACTATGGCTACACCTTC. It translates to CASIGGTPNYGYTF. The rearrangement uses TRBV25-1 and TRBJ1-2; tentative D call: TRBD1 (5 bases). The V gene lost 7 bases and the J gene lost 0 bases, with 12 bases spanning the gap. CDR3 length: 14 residues. Germline V gene data show CDR1 as MGHDK and CDR2 as SYGVNS.

The chain links TRBV5-4 to TRBJ1-2, with 7 bases lining up with TRBD1. Unmatched junction bases numbered 3, after V lost 0 bases and J lost 4 bases. Germline V gives CDR1 SGHNT, CDR2 YYREEE (reference sequence). The CDR3 runs to 14 residues. CDR3 loop: CASSLAGGVYGYTF. CDR3 nucleotides: TGTGCCAGCAGCTTGGCAGGGGGAGTCTATGGCTACACCTTC.

The J gene is TRBJ2-1, the V gene TRBV9; 9 positions agree with TRBD2. The germline V gene encodes CDR1 SGDLS and CDR2 YYNGEE. V lost 0 bases and J lost 14; bases outside the gene matches: 9. The CDR3 extends over 14 amino acids. CDR3 sequence (DNA): TGTGCCAGCAGCGTAGAGGTAGCGGGGGCCTCTGAGTTCTTC. This translates into CASSVEVAGASEFF.

The CDR3 is CAWSFLAGEYEQYF. CDR3 in DNA: TGTGCCTGGAGTTTCCTAGCGGGAGAGTACGAGCAGTACTTC. The chain employs TRBV30 and TRBJ2-7; 10 nucleotides line up with TRBD2. Germline V lookup: CDR1 GTSNPN, CDR2 SVGIG (reference sequence). The J segment lost 4 bases and the V segment lost 2 bases, leaving 5 bases of the junction unmatched. The CDR3 has 14 amino acids.